This T cell receptor (beta chain) was recovered during a study of blood T cell repertoires in COVID-19. Study context: Italy, Spain and the United States were the sources of the convalescent and acute COVID-19 samples. Sample material is recorded as cDNA or gDNA derived from T cells, B-cell-depleted T cells, or PBMCs.

The CDR3 totals 17 residues. Germline trimming cut 0 bases from V and 0 bases from J; bases unmatched to any gene: 3. Germline V gene data show CDR1 as SGHRS and CDR2 as YFSETQ. Authors' analysis steps: For nucleated cells, counts were estimated from reference gene primer amplification. The table came from immunoSEQ multiplex PCR; TCRdb's copy has only in-frame clones and leaves some out. From that table come the V and J calls and clone size; the DNA was used to work out D and trimming. The sample includes about 200,000 clones, 75% to 95% of them seen just once. This clonotype originated in a man aged 45-65 years with acute or convalescent COVID-19. The sequencing input was peripheral blood. The chain recombines TRBV5-1 with TRBJ2-5, with 12 bases fitting TRBD2. CDR3 sequence (DNA): TGCGCCAGCAGCTTGGGCCCTAGCGGGAGGGACCAAGAGACCCAGTACTTC. As protein: CASSLGPSGRDQETQYF.